This T cell receptor beta chain was found in a study of early T cells in non-severe SARS-CoV-2 infection. The wider study: The sequenced material was bulk RNA from unsorted whole blood, and its chains were unpaired.

cDNA molecules, individually, were tagged with unique molecular identifiers. TCRdb re-analysed the 5' RACE reads in MiXCR, keeping a single row per CDR3 protein. The repertoire includes about 60,000 distinct CDR3 sequences, about 5.6% of them detected once, and 6.8% sits in the top ten. Germline CDR1 SGHVS, CDR2 FNYEAQ. The CDR3 runs to 17 residues. V trimming: 5 bases; J trimming: 0 bases; junction bases outside the gene matches: 10. This clonotype was observed at least ten times. Sequencing used whole blood. The chain couples TRBV7-6 to TRBJ2-1, with 7 bases that match TRBD2. The receptor was isolated from an adult who was a healthcare worker with PCR-confirmed SARS-CoV-2 infection or an uninfected control (not recorded which). In DNA form, the CDR3 reads TGTGCCAGCAGCCCCCAGAGCGGGGCACTCTCCTACAATGAGCAGTTCTTC. Its translation is CASSPQSGALSYNEQFF.